A single sample is the source of the 18 T cell receptor beta chains below, sequenced in a study of T cells after yellow fever vaccination. In TCRdb, the 5' RACE reads were re-called with MiXCR into one record per CDR3 protein. The profile covers 250,000 to 350,000 distinct CDR3 sequences, with approximately 4.5% appearing a single time and 15% to 20% taken by the ten largest. The sequencing used PBMCs, collected 15 days after the yellow fever booster vaccination. All receptors come from a man aged 18 to 35 who received the YFV17D yellow fever vaccine.

This clonotype was seen ten or more times. The chain joins TRBV3-1 to TRBJ2-1; TRBD2 agrees at 8 bases. J gave up 4 bases and V 7 bases, and 6 bases lay outside the gene matches. The germline V gene encodes CDR1 LGHDT and CDR2 YNNKEL (reference sequence). The CDR3 is 14 amino acids. Here the CDR3 reads CASTTGGRYNEQFF. Written as DNA, the CDR3 is TGTGCCAGCACGACGGGGGGGCGGTACAATGAGCAGTTCTTC.

The chain recombines TRBV6-1 with TRBJ1-5, with a weak D call TRBD1 (6 bases). The CDR3 is made up of 15 amino acids. Germline lookup yields CDR1 MNHNS and CDR2 SASEGT. Trimming stripped 0 bases from V and 5 bases from J, with 11 bases between. As DNA, the CDR3 is TGTGCCAGCAGTGAAGCTGGGTCAGGGGATCAGCCCCAGCATTTT. Translated: CASSEAGSGDQPQHF.

V gene TRBV4-3 combines with J gene TRBJ2-7; 12 bases map to TRBD2. The CDR3 length is 17 residues. Germline V gene data show CDR1 as LGHNA and CDR2 as YSLEER. V trimming: 1 base; J trimming: 5 bases; junction bases outside the gene matches: 9. The CDR3 spells CASSQVWSLAGGNEQYF. In DNA form, the CDR3 reads TGCGCCAGCAGCCAAGTTTGGTCACTAGCGGGGGGAAACGAGCAGTACTTC.

This clonotype was seen ten or more times. Here the CDR3 DNA reads TGTGCCAGCAGCTTACGGCAAGACAGCACAGATACGCAGTATTTT. It encodes CASSLRQDSTDTQYF. The chain has TRBV7-6 and TRBJ2-3; the D is unclear. Germline V gene sequence: CDR1 SGHVS, CDR2 FNYEAQ. The germline V and J ends were trimmed by 2 bases and 0 bases, with 9 bases remaining between them. The CDR3 runs to 15 residues.

In its sample, this clonotype was seen a few times. This chain joins TRBV10-3 and TRBJ2-5, with D maybe TRBD1 (7 bases). CDR1 and CDR2 from the germline V gene are ENHRY and SYGVKD. The germline V and J ends were trimmed by 9 bases and 4 bases, with 12 bases remaining between them. The CDR3 covers 12 residues. The CDR3 region has the DNA TGTGCCATTGGACAGGAGGGAGAGACCCAGTACTTC. As protein: CAIGQEGETQYF.

This clonotype was found many times. This chain uses TRBV7-9 with TRBJ2-2; TRBD1 aligns across 8 bases. CDR1 is SEHNR and CDR2 is FQNEAQ in the germline V gene (reference sequence). With V trimmed by 5 bases and J by 0 bases, 5 bases remained unmatched. The CDR3 is 16 residues long. DNA for the CDR3: TGTGCCAGCAGCCGACAGGGGCCCCCGAACACCGGGGAGCTGTTTTTT. Translated: CASSRQGPPNTGELFF.

This clonotype was recorded at least ten times. This chain connects TRBV7-9 to TRBJ1-1, with D unclear. Trimming shortened V by 1 base and J by 9 bases, and 18 bases separated the two germline ends. The CDR3 is 15 amino acids. Looked up from germline, CDR1 is SEHNR and CDR2 is FQNEAQ (reference sequence). Written as DNA, the CDR3 is TGTGCCAGCAGCTTAGAACACAGTGAGGCGAAGAAAGCTTTCTTT. It specifies CASSLEHSEAKKAFF.

The genes are TRBV10-3 and TRBJ1-6; D is unclear. The V and J ends lost 4 bases and 0 bases respectively, with 10 bases between them. Germline CDR1 is ENHRY and CDR2 is SYGVKD. The CDR3 consists of 16 residues. The CDR3, as DNA: TGTGCCATCAGTGTTACGGAGAGCTCCTATAATTCACCCCTCCACTTT. The encoded protein is CAISVTESSYNSPLHF.

The J gene is TRBJ1-5, the V gene TRBV12-3 or TRBV12-4; TRBD1 might be the D (5 bases). Trimming shortened V by 1 base and J by 7 bases, and 17 bases separated the two germline ends. The CDR3 has 16 amino acids. The CDR3 is CASSLVAGIRGQPQHF. Here the CDR3 DNA reads TGTGCCAGCAGTTTAGTTGCAGGGATAAGAGGCCAGCCCCAGCATTTT.

This clonotype was detected ten times or more. The rearrangement links TRBV7-8 to TRBJ2-1; 14 positions agree with TRBD2. The V gene end was trimmed by 1 base and the J gene end by 8 bases; junction bases not matched to a gene: 13. CDR3 length: 19 residues. Germline V gene lookup returns CDR1 SGHVS and CDR2 FQNEAQ. CDR3 amino acids: CASSLEAQAGLAGGDEQFF. The CDR3 nucleotides read TGTGCCAGCAGCTTAGAGGCACAAGCAGGACTAGCGGGGGGAGATGAGCAGTTCTTC.

This clonotype was picked up many times. V is TRBV6-2 or TRBV6-3 and J is TRBJ2-5; the D call may be TRBD1 or TRBD2 (5 bases each). Trimming removed 5 bases from V and 1 base from J, with 11 bases in between. Germline-derived CDR1 and CDR2 are MNHEY and SVGEGT. The CDR3 covers 14 residues. The CDR3 sequence: CASSPGPPQETQYF. CDR3 in DNA: TGTGCCAGCAGTCCGGGACCCCCCCAAGAGACCCAGTACTTC.

This clonotype was counted between two and nine times. CDR3: CASSQEGGFNSPLHF. As DNA, the CDR3 is TGCGCCAGCAGCCAAGAGGGTGGATTTAATTCACCCCTCCACTTT. The chain employs TRBV4-1 and TRBJ1-6, with D uncertain. Trimming left V 0 bases short and J 6 bases short, with 9 bases between. The germline V gene encodes CDR1 MGHRA and CDR2 YSYEKL. The CDR3 is 15 amino acids.

CDR3 residues: CASSARGEAFF. The DNA for the CDR3 is TGTGCCAGCAGCGCGAGGGGTGAAGCTTTCTTT. This chain uses TRBV6-5 with TRBJ1-1; possibly TRBD1 for D (5 bases). In germline, CDR1 is MNHEY, CDR2 SVGAGI. V lost 6 bases and J lost 7, with 9 bases in between. The CDR3 length is 11 residues.

This clonotype was detected many times. The chain recombines TRBV4-1 with TRBJ1-2; D may be TRBD1 (6 bases). V lost 8 bases to trimming and J lost 0 bases, with 16 bases between them. Germline assignment: CDR1 MGHRA and CDR2 YSYEKL. This CDR3 is 15 amino acids long. CDR3 nucleotide sequence: TGCGCCAGCTCCCAACCTGCAGGGGCTAACTATGGCTACACCTTC. This encodes CASSQPAGANYGYTF.

This rearrangement joins TRBV12-5 to TRBJ1-4; 9 bases are a match to TRBD1. The CDR3 is 17 residues long. Germline V lookup: CDR1 LGHNT, CDR2 FRNRAP. V gave up 1 base and J gave up 5 bases; unmatched junction bases: 8. CDR3 DNA: TGTGCTAGTGGTTTGGACAGGGGGCGAGCCAGGAATGAAAAACTGTTTTTT. This translates into CASGLDRGRARNEKLFF.

At least ten counts were recorded for this clonotype. This sequence joins TRBV6-2 or TRBV6-3 and TRBJ2-7; D unclear. Between the trimmed V and J ends, which lost 6 bases and 9 bases, there was a span of 15 bases. The CDR3 length is 12 residues. The germline V gene encodes CDR1 MNHEY and CDR2 SVGEGT. In DNA, the CDR3 is TGTGCCAGCAGCCAGGACGGGCACCGGCAGTACGTC. Translating gives CASSQDGHRQYV.

This clonotype has more than one count but fewer than ten. The chain has TRBV5-5 and TRBJ1-6; 9 nucleotides match TRBD1. The V segment lost 4 bases and the J segment 7 bases; nucleotides outside the gene matches: 6. The CDR3 is 15 amino acids. Germline CDR1 is SGHKS and CDR2 is YYEKEE (reference sequence). DNA for the CDR3: TGTGCCAGCAGCCCCCCACAGGGGGCCAATTCACCCCTCCACTTT. Translating gives CASSPPQGANSPLHF.

The chain recombines TRBV2 with TRBJ1-4; D possibly corresponds to TRBD1 (5 bases). The V end lost 1 base, the J end lost 3 bases, and 9 bases lay between the germline ends. The CDR3 consists of 15 residues. CDR1 is SNHLY and CDR2 is FYNNEI in the germline V gene. The CDR3 coding sequence is TGTGCCAGCAGTGAAGGAGGGGTCGCTAATGAAAAACTGTTTTTT. Its protein is CASSEGGVANEKLFF.